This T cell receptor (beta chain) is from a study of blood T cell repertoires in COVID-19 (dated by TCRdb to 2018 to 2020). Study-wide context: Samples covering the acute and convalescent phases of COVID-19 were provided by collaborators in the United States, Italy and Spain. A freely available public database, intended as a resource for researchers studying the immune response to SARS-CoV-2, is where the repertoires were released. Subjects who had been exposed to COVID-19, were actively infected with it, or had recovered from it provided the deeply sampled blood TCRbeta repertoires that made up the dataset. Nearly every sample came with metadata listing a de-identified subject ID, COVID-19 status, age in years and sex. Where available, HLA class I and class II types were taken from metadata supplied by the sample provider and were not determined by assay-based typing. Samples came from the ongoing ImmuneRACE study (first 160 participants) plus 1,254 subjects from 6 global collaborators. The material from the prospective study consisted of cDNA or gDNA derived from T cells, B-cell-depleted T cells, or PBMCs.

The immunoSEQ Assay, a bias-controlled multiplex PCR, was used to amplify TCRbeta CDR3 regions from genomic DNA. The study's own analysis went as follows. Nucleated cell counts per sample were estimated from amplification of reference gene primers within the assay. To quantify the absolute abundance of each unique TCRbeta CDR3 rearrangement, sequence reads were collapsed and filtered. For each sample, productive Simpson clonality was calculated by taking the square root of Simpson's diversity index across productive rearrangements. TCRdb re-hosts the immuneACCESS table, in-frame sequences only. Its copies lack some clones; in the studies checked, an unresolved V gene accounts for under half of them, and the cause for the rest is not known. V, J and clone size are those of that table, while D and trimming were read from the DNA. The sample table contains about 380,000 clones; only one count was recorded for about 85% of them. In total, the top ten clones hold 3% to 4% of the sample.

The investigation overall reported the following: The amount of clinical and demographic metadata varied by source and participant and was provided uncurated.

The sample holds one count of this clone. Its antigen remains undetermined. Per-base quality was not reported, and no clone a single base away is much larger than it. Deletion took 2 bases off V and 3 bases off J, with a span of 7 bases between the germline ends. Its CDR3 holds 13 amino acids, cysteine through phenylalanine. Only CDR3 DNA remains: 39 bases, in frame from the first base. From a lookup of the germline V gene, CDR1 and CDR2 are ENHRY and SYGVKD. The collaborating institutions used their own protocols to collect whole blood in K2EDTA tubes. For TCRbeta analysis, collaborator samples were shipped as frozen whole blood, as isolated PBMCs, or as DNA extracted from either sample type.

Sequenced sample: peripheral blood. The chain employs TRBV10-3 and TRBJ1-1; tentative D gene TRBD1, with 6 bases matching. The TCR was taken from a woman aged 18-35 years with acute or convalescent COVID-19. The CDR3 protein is CAISEGGHTEAFF. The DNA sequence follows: TGTGCCATCAGTGAGGGGGGCCACACTGAAGCTTTCTTT.